This T cell receptor beta chain was sequenced in a study of T cells after yellow fever vaccination. Notes on the study in general: A secondary response was less intense yet reached its peak sooner, at day 5 versus 15.

TCRdb processed the 5' RACE reads anew with MiXCR; each CDR3 protein has one entry. The sample holds some 240,000 distinct CDR3 sequences; approximately 3.5% are singletons and the top ten take approximately 18%. This clonotype was seen many times. The antigen remains unidentified. Per the germline V gene, CDR1 is SGHRS and CDR2 is YFSETQ. V gave up 0 bases and J gave up 2 bases, with 11 bases separating them. The CDR3 consists of 15 residues. This sample comprised PBMCs, obtained 15 days after the yellow fever booster vaccination. This rearrangement joins TRBV5-1 to TRBJ1-2; tentative D call: TRBD1 (6 bases). The TCR comes from a man in his late teens or twenties who received the YFV17D yellow fever vaccine. The CDR3 coding sequence is TGCGCCAGCAGCTTGGCAGGGGCTCCCAACTATGGCTACACCTTC. This sequence encodes CASSLAGAPNYGYTF. The full variable domain, completed using reference TRBV5-1 and TRBJ1-2, is KAGVTQTPRYLIKTRGQQVTLSCSPISGHRSVSWYQQTPGQGLQFLFEYFSETQRNKGNFPGRFSGRQFSNSRSEMNVSTLELGDSALYLCASSLAGAPNYGYTFGSGTRLTVV.